The sequence of this TCR beta chain was determined in a study of T cell repertoires in cytomegalovirus infection. Study-level background: It can be stated that public TCR beta signatures indicated CMV infection as well as a matching HLA type. Study conclusions and caveats: It was HLA-C-restricted CMV-specific TCR beta clonotypes that dominated the response ex vivo. Public TCR beta family frequency separated CMV-and-HLA carriers, including in an independent cohort.

This clonotype occurred many times. Its target is not known. The junction had 12 bases not matched to a gene; V was cut back by 10 bases and J by 4 bases. There are 15 residues in the CDR3. The germline V gene encodes CDR1 SNHLY and CDR2 FYNNEI. TCRdb reanalysed the reads using MiXCR and keeps one entry per CDR3 protein. The sample records 300,000 or so distinct CDR3 sequences, roughly 24% being singletons. V and J are TRBV2 and TRBJ1-2, with 10 bases matching TRBD1. Input material: PBMCs. This clonotype was obtained from a human donor in good health (CMV status not recorded). Some clones in this sample may be carry-over from other donors' samples. This CDR3 is CAMNNPGQGIYGYTF. CDR3 bases: TGTGCCATGAATAACCCGGGACAGGGGATCTATGGCTACACCTTC.